Following are 9 T cell receptor beta chains from one sample sequenced in a study of Ad26.COV2.S vaccination and SARS-CoV-2 variants. Generated by immunoSEQ multiplex PCR, the TCRdb table keeps only in-frame clones and is missing some. The table has hundreds of thousands of clones, about four fifths seen once. As for treatment: over 15 received Ad26.COV2.S at low or high dose, single or two shots; about 5 received placebo; per-sample allocation not given. At day 63 after the first vaccine or placebo injection, samples were drawn. Here the sequenced sample was peripheral blood, taken in a trial of Ad26.COV2.S vaccine versus placebo. The receptor source for this set is a person aged 18-65 years who received the Ad26.COV2.S COVID-19 vaccine or a placebo.

The chain couples TRBV5-1 to TRBJ2-2; 7 nucleotides match TRBD2. The J segment lost 5 bases and the V segment lost 4 bases, leaving 14 bases of the junction unmatched. The CDR3 loop spans 17 amino acids. Germline CDR1 reads SGHRS; CDR2 reads YFSETQ. The CDR3 protein is CASSPQLAASGTGELFF. The CDR3 nucleotides are TGCGCCAGCAGCCCGCAGCTAGCGGCCTCAGGTACCGGGGAGCTGTTTTTT.

The rearrangement links TRBV5-5 to TRBJ1-1; possibly TRBD1 for D (6 bases). CDR1 is SGHKS and CDR2 is YYEKEE in the germline V gene (reference sequence). V shed 0 bases and J shed 4 bases, with 10 bases lying between them. There are 14 residues in the CDR3. The CDR3 loop reads CASSLEGVRTEAFF. For the CDR3, the DNA is TGTGCCAGCAGCTTGGAGGGGGTTCGCACTGAAGCTTTCTTT.

V gene TRBV5-1 combines with J gene TRBJ2-7; 10 bases map to TRBD2. CDR3 length equals 16 residues. With 0 bases clipped from V and 2 bases from J, the junction kept 5 bases outside the gene matches. Looked up from germline, CDR1 is SGHRS and CDR2 is YFSETQ. CDR3 nucleotide sequence: TGCGCCAGCAGCTTGGAGGTAGCGGGGGGCCCCTACGAGCAGTACTTC. Its translation: CASSLEVAGGPYEQYF.

This chain links TRBV4-3 with TRBJ1-6; D perhaps matches TRBD1 (5 bases). The CDR3 is 18 amino acids. Trimming stripped 2 bases from V and 11 bases from J, with 25 bases between. Germline V lookup: CDR1 LGHNA, CDR2 YSLEER. In DNA, the CDR3 is TGCGCCAGCAGCCAAAAATCCCCGCAAGAGGGGTGGAAAACACCCCTCCACTTT. It yields the protein CASSQKSPQEGWKTPLHF.

This chain links TRBV15 with TRBJ2-7; 8 bases line up with TRBD1. After removal of 5 bases from V and 0 bases from J, the junction contained 3 bases not matched to a gene. The CDR3 spans 14 residues. Germline CDR1 LNHNV, CDR2 YYDKDF (reference sequence). The CDR3 nucleotides are TGTGCCACCAGCTGGGACAGGAGCTCCTACGAGCAGTACTTC. The encoded protein is CATSWDRSSYEQYF. Filled out from reference TRBV15 and TRBJ2-7, the complete variable domain reads DAMVIQNPRYQVTQFGKPVTLSCSQTLNHNVMYWYQQKSSQAPKLLFHYYDKDFNNEADTPDNFQSRRPNTSFCFLDIRSPGLGDTAMYLCATSWDRSSYEQYFGPGTRLTVT.

Only a few counts were recorded for this clone. The chain is built from TRBV9 and TRBJ2-3, with D possibly matching TRBD1 (6 bases). The CDR3 loop spans 15 amino acids. The germline gives CDR1 SGDLS, CDR2 YYNGEE. Trimming pared 3 bases from V and 5 bases from J, leaving 16 bases between. The CDR3, as DNA: TGTGCCAGCAGCGCCGACCCAGGGGCTGAAGATACGCAGTATTTT. Translation: CASSADPGAEDTQYF.

V is TRBV4-3 and J is TRBJ1-2; D is unresolved. CDR1 is LGHNA and CDR2 is YSLEER in the germline V gene. The length of the CDR3 is 14 residues. V was cut by 0 bases and J by 3 bases, with 8 bases left in between. The CDR3: CASSQEDFHYGYTF. CDR3 DNA: TGCGCCAGCAGCCAAGAGGATTTTCACTATGGCTACACCTTC.

This sequence joins TRBV29-1 and TRBJ2-1, with 10 bases identical to TRBD2. V was clipped by 6 bases and J by 0 bases; unmatched bases: 2. The V gene's germline CDR1 is SQVTM and CDR2 ANQGSEA. This CDR3 spans 14 amino acids. CDR3 nucleotides: TGCAGCGTACTAGCGGGGAGCTCCTACAATGAGCAGTTCTTC. It codes for CSVLAGSSYNEQFF.

The genes are TRBV12-3 or TRBV12-4 and TRBJ2-5; no firm D call. The length of the CDR3 is 13 residues. V dropped 1 base and J dropped 5 bases, with 8 bases sitting between them. The CDR3 protein is CASSLEGRETQYF. As DNA, the CDR3 is TGTGCCAGCAGTTTAGAGGGCCGGGAGACCCAGTACTTC.